These 11 T cell receptor beta chains share one sample of origin, sequenced in a study of shared clonotypes between healthy human individuals. Some clones are missing from TCRdb's copy, which holds only in-frame ones; the method was immunoSEQ multiplex PCR. The sample lists roughly 1,600,000 clones; around 98.5% were seen once. The specimen was naive CD4+ T cells sorted from blood. Noted subset: CD45RA+ positively selected. All receptors derive from a man aged 25-45 years in good health.

The CDR3 loop is CASSLALAGGAQFF. For the CDR3, the DNA is TGTGCCAGCAGCTTAGCCCTAGCGGGAGGAGCGCAGTTCTTC. V usage is TRBV7-2 and J usage is TRBJ2-1; 11 positions match TRBD2. This CDR3 spans 14 amino acids. V lost 0 bases to trimming and J lost 12 bases; unmatched junction nucleotides: 4. CDR1 SGHTA and CDR2 FQGNSA come from the germline V gene.

Comment on this clone: This specimen includes other DNA sequences encoding the same CDR3. The V and J genes are TRBV30 and TRBJ1-5; D possibly corresponds to TRBD1 (5 bases). The ends were cut back, 1 base at V and 6 bases at J, with 10 bases in the middle. The CDR3 totals 13 residues. Germline values: CDR1 GTSNPN, CDR2 SVGIG (reference sequence). In DNA, the CDR3 is TGTGCCTGGAGTGGGCAGGGTGGTCAGCCCCAGCATTTT. Its translation: CAWSGQGGQPQHF.

The sample holds one count of this clone. The V call is TRBV11-3, the J call TRBJ2-1; the D gene could be TRBD1 or TRBD2 (5 bases each). Deletions cut 0 bases from V and 2 bases from J, with 11 bases between. CDR1 SGHNT and CDR2 YENEEA come from the germline V gene. CDR3 length: 16 residues. The CDR3 DNA sequence: TGTGCCAGCAGCTTAGACGGGACGGTTACCTACAATGAGCAGTTCTTC. Protein product: CASSLDGTVTYNEQFF.

The rearrangement links TRBV28 to TRBJ1-3, with D possibly TRBD1 on 5 matching bases. CDR3 length: 14 residues. From germline, CDR1 is MDHEN and CDR2 SYDVKM. Trimming removed 3 bases from V and 3 bases from J, with 9 bases in between. In nucleotides, the CDR3 is TGTGCCAGCAGTTTTAGAGGGGTTGGAAACACCATATATTTT. It specifies CASSFRGVGNTIYF.

This clone was observed a single time. Other DNA sequences of this sample code for an identical CDR3. The gene calls are TRBV7-6 and TRBJ2-1; no definite D call. The V end lost 3 bases, the J end lost 3 bases, and 9 bases lay between the germline ends. The germline gives CDR1 SGHVS, CDR2 FNYEAQ. The CDR3 extends over 14 amino acids. The CDR3 DNA is TGTGCCAGCAGCTTGGCCGGTAACTACAATGAGCAGTTCTTC. Translating it yields CASSLAGNYNEQFF.

V is TRBV28 and J is TRBJ1-2; D gene uncertain. Trimming left V 5 bases short and J 4 bases short, with 17 bases between. This CDR3 region has 15 residues. Germline CDR1 is MDHEN and CDR2 is SYDVKM. This CDR3 is CASSPPGDIGYGYTF. For the CDR3, the DNA is TGTGCCAGCAGTCCACCTGGAGACATAGGCTATGGCTACACCTTC.

V is TRBV19 and J is TRBJ1-1; D uncertain. Germline V gene sequence: CDR1 LNHDA, CDR2 SQIVND (reference sequence). Deletions cut 6 bases from V and 1 base from J, with 9 bases between. The CDR3 length is 13 residues. The DNA of the CDR3 is TGTGCCAGTAGCCTGACACCGAACACTGAAGCTTTCTTT. Protein: CASSLTPNTEAFF.

The chain carries TRBV10-3 and TRBJ1-2, with 9 bases fitting TRBD1. This CDR3 is built from 14 residues. Losses at the gene ends were 6 bases for V and 4 bases for J; bases not matched to a gene: 6. Germline CDR1 ENHRY, CDR2 SYGVKD. The CDR3 DNA sequence: TGTGCCATCAGGGGGGGACAGGGAGTCTATGGCTACACCTTC. Its protein product is CAIRGGQGVYGYTF.

The chain couples TRBV10-3 to TRBJ2-2; the D gene could be TRBD1 or TRBD2 (5 bases each). The germline V and J ends were trimmed by 0 bases and 4 bases, with 12 bases remaining between them. The CDR3 has 16 residues. CDR1 is ENHRY, CDR2 SYGVKD, per germline. CDR3 sequence (DNA): TGTGCCATCAGTGAGTCGAGGGGTTTGGGCACCGGGGAGCTGTTTTTT. Protein: CAISESRGLGTGELFF.

The chain couples TRBV11-2 to TRBJ2-5, with no clear D. CDR3 length: 12 residues. V shed 5 bases and J shed 5 bases, with 9 bases lying between them. The germline gives CDR1 SGHAT, CDR2 FQNNGV. The CDR3 is CASSADRETQYF. CDR3 in DNA: TGTGCCAGCAGCGCAGACCGTGAGACCCAGTACTTC.

The V call is TRBV15, the J call TRBJ2-7, with D tentatively TRBD1 (7 bases). Trimming left V 0 bases short and J 2 bases short, with 14 bases between. The CDR3 sequence is 16 residues long. From germline, CDR1 is LNHNV and CDR2 YYDKDF (reference sequence). For the CDR3, the DNA is TGTGCCACCAGCAGAGAAAGACAGGGACTGGCCTACGAGCAGTACTTC. It encodes CATSRERQGLAYEQYF.